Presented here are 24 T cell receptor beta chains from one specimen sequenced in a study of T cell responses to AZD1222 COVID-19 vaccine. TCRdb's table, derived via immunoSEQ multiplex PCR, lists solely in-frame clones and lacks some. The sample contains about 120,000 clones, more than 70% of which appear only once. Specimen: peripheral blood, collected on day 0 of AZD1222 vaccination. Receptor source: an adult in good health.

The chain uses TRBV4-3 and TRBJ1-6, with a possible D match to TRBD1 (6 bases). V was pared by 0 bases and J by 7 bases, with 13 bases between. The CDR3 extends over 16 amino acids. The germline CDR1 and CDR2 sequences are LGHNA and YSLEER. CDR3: CASSQDGGGQNSPLHF. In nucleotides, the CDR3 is TGCGCCAGCAGCCAAGATGGGGGAGGACAGAATTCACCCCTCCACTTT.

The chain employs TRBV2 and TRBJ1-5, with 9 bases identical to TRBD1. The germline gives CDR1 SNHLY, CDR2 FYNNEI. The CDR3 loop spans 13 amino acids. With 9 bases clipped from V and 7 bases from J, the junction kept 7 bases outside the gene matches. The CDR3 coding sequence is TGTGCCAGTAACAGGGGGCTCGGGCAGCCCCAGCATTTT. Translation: CASNRGLGQPQHF.

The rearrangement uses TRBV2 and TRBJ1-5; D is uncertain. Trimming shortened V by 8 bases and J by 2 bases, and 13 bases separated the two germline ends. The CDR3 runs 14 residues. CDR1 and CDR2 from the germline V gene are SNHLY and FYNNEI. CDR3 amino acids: CASVGGNRNQPQHF. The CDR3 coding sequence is TGTGCCAGCGTAGGAGGAAATCGCAATCAGCCCCAGCATTTT.

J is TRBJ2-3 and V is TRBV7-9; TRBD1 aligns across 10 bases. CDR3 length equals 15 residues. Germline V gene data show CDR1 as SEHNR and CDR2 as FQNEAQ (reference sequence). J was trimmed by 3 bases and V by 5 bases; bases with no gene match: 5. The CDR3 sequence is CASSATGQGTDTQYF. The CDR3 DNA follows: TGTGCCAGCAGCGCGACGGGACAGGGGACAGATACGCAGTATTTT. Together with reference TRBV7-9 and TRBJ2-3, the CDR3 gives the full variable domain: DTGVSQNPRHKITKRGQNVTFRCDPISEHNRLYWYRQTLGQGPEFLTYFQNEAQLEKSRLLSDRFSAERPKGSFSTLEIQRTEQGDSAMYLCASSATGQGTDTQYFGPGTRLTVL.

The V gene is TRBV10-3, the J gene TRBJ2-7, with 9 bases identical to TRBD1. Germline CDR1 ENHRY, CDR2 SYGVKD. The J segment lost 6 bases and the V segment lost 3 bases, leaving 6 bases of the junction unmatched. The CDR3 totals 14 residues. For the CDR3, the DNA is TGTGCCATCAGTGATACAGGGGGCCCTTTCGAGCAGTACTTC. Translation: CAISDTGGPFEQYF.

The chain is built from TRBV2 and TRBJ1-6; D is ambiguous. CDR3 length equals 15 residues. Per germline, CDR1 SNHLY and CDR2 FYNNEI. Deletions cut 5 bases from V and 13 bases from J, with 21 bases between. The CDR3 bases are TGTGCCAGCAGTTTCGCCCGGTTGACCGGAGGCCCCCTCCACTTT. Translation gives CASSFARLTGGPLHF.

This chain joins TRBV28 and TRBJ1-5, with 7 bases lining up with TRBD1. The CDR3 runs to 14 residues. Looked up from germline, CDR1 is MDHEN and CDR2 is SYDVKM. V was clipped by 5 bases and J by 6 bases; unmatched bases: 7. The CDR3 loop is CASSRQGGGQPQHF. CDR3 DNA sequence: TGTGCCAGCAGTCGACAGGGTGGGGGTCAGCCCCAGCATTTT. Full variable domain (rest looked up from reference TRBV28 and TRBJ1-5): DVKVTQSSRYLVKRTGEKVFLECVQDMDHENMFWYRQDPGLGLRLIYFSYDVKMKEKGDIPEGYSVSREKKERFSLILESASTNQTSMYLCASSRQGGGQPQHFGDGTRLSIL.

The CDR3 DNA reads TGTGCCAGTAACGAGAGAACTTATGGCTACACCTTC. Translation gives CASNERTYGYTF. The chain has TRBV19 and TRBJ1-2; D is unclear. CDR3 length: 12 amino acids. Germline CDR1 LNHDA, CDR2 SQIVND (reference sequence). V was shortened by 7 bases and J by 5 bases, with 11 bases between the two germline ends.

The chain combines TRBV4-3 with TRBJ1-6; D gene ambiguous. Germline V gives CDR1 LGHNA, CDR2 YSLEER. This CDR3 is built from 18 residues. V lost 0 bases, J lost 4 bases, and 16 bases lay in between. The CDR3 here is CASSQDRYDGTYNSPLHF. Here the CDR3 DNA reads TGCGCCAGCAGCCAAGATCGATACGACGGCACATATAATTCACCCCTCCACTTT.

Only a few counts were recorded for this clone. CDR3 region: CASSQSTGARGYGYTF. CDR3 nucleotide sequence: TGCGCCAGCAGCCAATCGACAGGGGCGCGCGGCTATGGCTACACCTTC. The rearrangement joins TRBV4-1 to TRBJ1-2; TRBD1 agrees at 8 bases. CDR1 MGHRA and CDR2 YSYEKL come from the germline V gene. Unmatched junction bases numbered 9, after V lost 2 bases and J lost 4 bases. The CDR3 loop spans 16 amino acids.

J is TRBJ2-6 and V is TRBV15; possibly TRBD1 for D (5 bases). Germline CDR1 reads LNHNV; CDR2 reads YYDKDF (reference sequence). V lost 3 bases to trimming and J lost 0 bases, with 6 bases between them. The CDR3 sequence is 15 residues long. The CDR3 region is CATSRDTSGANVLTF. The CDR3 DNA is TGTGCCACCAGCAGGGACACCTCTGGGGCCAACGTCCTGACTTTC.

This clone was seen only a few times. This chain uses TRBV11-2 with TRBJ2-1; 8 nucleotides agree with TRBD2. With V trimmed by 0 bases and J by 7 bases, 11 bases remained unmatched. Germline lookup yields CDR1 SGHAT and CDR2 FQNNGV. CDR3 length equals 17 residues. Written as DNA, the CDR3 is TGTGCCAGCAGCTTAGATAAGGTAGCGGGACCAGCGAATGAGCAGTTCTTC. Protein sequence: CASSLDKVAGPANEQFF.

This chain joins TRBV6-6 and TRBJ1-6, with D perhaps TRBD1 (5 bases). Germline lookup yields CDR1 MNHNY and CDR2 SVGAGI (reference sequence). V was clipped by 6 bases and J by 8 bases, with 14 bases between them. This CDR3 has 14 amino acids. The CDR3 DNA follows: TGTGCCAGCAGATTCCGGGACGGAGATTCACCCCTCCACTTT. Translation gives CASRFRDGDSPLHF.

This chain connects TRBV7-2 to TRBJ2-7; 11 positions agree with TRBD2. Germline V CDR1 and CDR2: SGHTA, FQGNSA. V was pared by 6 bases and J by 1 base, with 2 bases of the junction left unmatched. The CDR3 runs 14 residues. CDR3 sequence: CASSSSGGSYEQYF. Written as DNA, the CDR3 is TGTGCCAGCAGTTCTAGCGGGGGGTCCTACGAGCAGTACTTC.

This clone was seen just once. The CDR3 bases are TGCGCCAGCAGCCCCGCGAGGGATGGGGCTGAAGCTTTCTTT. This codes for CASSPARDGAEAFF. The J gene is TRBJ1-1, the V gene TRBV5-1, with D uncertain. CDR1 SGHRS and CDR2 YFSETQ come from the germline V gene. V lost 4 bases and J lost 6, with 16 bases in between. This CDR3 comprises 14 residues.

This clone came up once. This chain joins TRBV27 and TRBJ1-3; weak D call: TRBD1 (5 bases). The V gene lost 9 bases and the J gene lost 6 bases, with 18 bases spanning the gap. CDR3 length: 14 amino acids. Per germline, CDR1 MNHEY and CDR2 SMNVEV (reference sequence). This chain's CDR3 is CASKGVAIENTIYF. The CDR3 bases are TGTGCCAGTAAAGGGGTGGCAATTGAAAACACCATATATTTT.

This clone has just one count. The CDR3 here is CASSDIGQGDEKLFF. The CDR3 nucleotides read TGTGCCAGTAGTGATATAGGACAGGGGGATGAAAAACTGTTTTTT. The V gene is TRBV19, the J gene TRBJ1-4, with 10 bases aligning to TRBD1. The CDR3 has 15 residues. Germline CDR1 reads LNHDA; CDR2 reads SQIVND (reference sequence). V lost 5 bases to trimming and J lost 6 bases; unmatched junction nucleotides: 6.

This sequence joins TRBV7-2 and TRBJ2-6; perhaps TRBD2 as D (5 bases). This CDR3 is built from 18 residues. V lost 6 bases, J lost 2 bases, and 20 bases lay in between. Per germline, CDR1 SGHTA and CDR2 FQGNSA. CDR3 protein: CASSSSRVGSTGANVLTF. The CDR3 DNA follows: TGTGCCAGCAGTTCGTCGAGGGTGGGTTCGACTGGGGCCAACGTCCTGACTTTC.

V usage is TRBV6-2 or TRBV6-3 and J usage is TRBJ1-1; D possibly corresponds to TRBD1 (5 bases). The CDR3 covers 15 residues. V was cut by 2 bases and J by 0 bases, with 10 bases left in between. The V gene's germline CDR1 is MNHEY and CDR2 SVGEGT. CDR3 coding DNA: TGTGCCAGCAGTTACCCCCAGGGAATGAACACTGAAGCTTTCTTT. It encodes CASSYPQGMNTEAFF.

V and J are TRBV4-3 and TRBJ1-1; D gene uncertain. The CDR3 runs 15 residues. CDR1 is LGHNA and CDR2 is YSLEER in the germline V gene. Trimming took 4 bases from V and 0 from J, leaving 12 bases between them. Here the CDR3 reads CASSPGLRMNTEAFF. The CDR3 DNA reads TGCGCCAGCAGCCCTGGTCTCAGGATGAACACTGAAGCTTTCTTT.

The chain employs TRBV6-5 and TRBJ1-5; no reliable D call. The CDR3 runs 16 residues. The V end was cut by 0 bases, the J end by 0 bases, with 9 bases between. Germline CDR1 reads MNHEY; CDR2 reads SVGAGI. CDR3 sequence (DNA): TGTGCCAGCAGTTACTCTTCCCCAAATAGCAATCAGCCCCAGCATTTT. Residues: CASSYSSPNSNQPQHF.

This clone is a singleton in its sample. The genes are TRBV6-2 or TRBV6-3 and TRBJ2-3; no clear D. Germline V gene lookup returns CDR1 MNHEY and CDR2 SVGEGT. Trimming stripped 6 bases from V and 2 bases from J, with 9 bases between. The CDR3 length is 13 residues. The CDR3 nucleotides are TGTGCCAGCAGCAGACCCACCACAGATACGCAGTATTTT. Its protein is CASSRPTTDTQYF.

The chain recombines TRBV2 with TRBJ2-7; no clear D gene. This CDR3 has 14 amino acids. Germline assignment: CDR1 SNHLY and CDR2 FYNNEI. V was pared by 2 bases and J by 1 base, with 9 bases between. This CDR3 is CASSEPPPSYEQYF. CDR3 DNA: TGTGCCAGCAGTGAACCCCCCCCGTCCTACGAGCAGTACTTC. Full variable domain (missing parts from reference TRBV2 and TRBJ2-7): EPEVTQTPSHQVTQMGQEVILRCVPISNHLYFYWYRQILGQKVEFLVSFYNNEISEKSEIFDDQFSVERPDGSNFTLKIRSTKLEDSAMYFCASSEPPPSYEQYFGPGTRLTVT.

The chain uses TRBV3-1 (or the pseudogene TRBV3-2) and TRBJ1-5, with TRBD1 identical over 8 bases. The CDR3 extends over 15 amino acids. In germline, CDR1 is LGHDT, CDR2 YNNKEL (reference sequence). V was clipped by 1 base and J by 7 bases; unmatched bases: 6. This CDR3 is CASSQVPTGGQPQHF. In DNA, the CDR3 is TGTGCCAGCAGCCAAGTACCTACAGGGGGGCAGCCCCAGCATTTT.